A single sample gave rise to the 20 T cell receptor beta chains below, sequenced in a study of blood T cell repertoires in COVID-19. Using immunoSEQ multiplex PCR, the repertoire was profiled, and TCRdb retains in-frame clones only, with some absent. In the table there are around 150,000 clones, 75% to 90% of which are singletons. The sample consisted of peripheral blood. These receptors all stem from a woman aged 55-69 years with active COVID-19.

This chain links TRBV3-1 (or the pseudogene TRBV3-2) with TRBJ2-1, with TRBD2 matching over 14 bases. CDR1 is LGHDT and CDR2 is YNNKEL in the germline V gene (reference sequence). The CDR3 is 18 amino acids. V shed 1 base and J 8 bases; nucleotides not matched to a gene: 10. The CDR3 nucleotides read TGTGCCAGCAGCCAAGTTGGACTCGGGACTAGCGGGAGCGATGAGCAGTTCTTC. This encodes CASSQVGLGTSGSDEQFF.

The chain is built from TRBV6-5 and TRBJ1-6; D possibly corresponds to TRBD1 (6 bases). CDR1 is MNHEY, CDR2 SVGAGI, per germline. CDR3 size: 14 residues. The V end was cut by 6 bases, the J end by 8 bases, with 14 bases between. The CDR3 protein is CASRPQGSHSPLHF. The CDR3 DNA reads TGTGCCAGCAGACCCCAGGGGAGTCATTCACCCCTCCACTTT.

The chain recombines TRBV7-7 with TRBJ2-3, with 12 positions matching TRBD2. With V trimmed by 1 base and J by 4 bases, 3 bases remained unmatched. This CDR3 comprises 16 residues. The germline gives CDR1 SSHAT, CDR2 FNYEAQ (reference sequence). The chain's CDR3 is CASSLGLAGAADTQYF. The CDR3 DNA reads TGTGCCAGCAGCTTAGGACTAGCGGGAGCGGCAGATACGCAGTATTTT.

The chain joins TRBV10-3 to TRBJ2-3; D ambiguous. The CDR3 has 13 amino acids. Deletions cut 3 bases from V and 1 base from J, with 5 bases between. Germline CDR1 and CDR2: ENHRY and SYGVKD. The CDR3: CAISDWRTDTQYF. The CDR3 bases are TGTGCCATCAGTGATTGGCGCACAGATACGCAGTATTTT.

V and J are TRBV6-5 and TRBJ2-1, with 8 nucleotides matching TRBD2. The CDR3 covers 14 residues. Germline V gene sequence: CDR1 MNHEY, CDR2 SVGAGI. After removal of 10 bases from V and 5 bases from J, the junction contained 10 bases not matched to a gene. The chain's CDR3 is CATLSGRWDNEQFF. The DNA of the CDR3 is TGTGCCACCTTAAGCGGGAGATGGGACAATGAGCAGTTCTTC.

This clone occurred a few times. The chain employs TRBV7-9 and TRBJ1-6; tentative D call: TRBD1 (5 bases). CDR1 and CDR2 from the germline V gene are SEHNR and FQNEAQ (reference sequence). Trimming took 1 base from V and 10 from J, leaving 8 bases between them. The CDR3 is 13 residues long. The CDR3 sequence is CASSLGGESPLHF. Written as DNA, the CDR3 is TGTGCCAGCAGCTTAGGGGGCGAGTCACCCCTCCACTTT.

The genes are TRBV9 and TRBJ2-3, with TRBD1 matching 7 bases. The CDR3 is made up of 15 amino acids. V trimming: 3 bases; J trimming: 2 bases; junction bases outside the gene matches: 6. Germline V CDR1 and CDR2: SGDLS, YYNGEE. This CDR3 is CASSGPGQATDTQYF. The CDR3 DNA is TGTGCCAGCAGCGGCCCCGGACAGGCCACAGATACGCAGTATTTT. Complete variable domain (other parts from reference TRBV9 and TRBJ2-3): DSGVTQTPKHLITATGQRVTLRCSPRSGDLSVYWYQQSLDQGLQFLIQYYNGEERAKGNILERFSAQQFPDLHSELNLSSLELGDSALYFCASSGPGQATDTQYFGPGTRLTVL.

The chain recombines TRBV11-2 with TRBJ1-1, with 7 bases aligning to TRBD1. V was pared by 5 bases and J by 3 bases, with 3 bases of the junction left unmatched. The CDR3 runs to 13 residues. The germline gives CDR1 SGHAT, CDR2 FQNNGV. CDR3 residues: CASSHRGYTEAFF. CDR3 DNA: TGTGCCAGCAGCCACAGGGGTTACACTGAAGCTTTCTTT.

The chain employs TRBV27 and TRBJ2-2; weak D call: TRBD1 (7 bases). V lost 5 bases to trimming and J lost 5 bases, with 15 bases between them. CDR1 and CDR2 (germline): MNHEY, SMNVEV (reference sequence). The CDR3 spans 15 residues. The CDR3 DNA sequence: TGTGCCAGCAGTCCCGGGCCAGGGGGGACCGGGGAGCTGTTTTTT. Protein sequence: CASSPGPGGTGELFF.

The V call is TRBV24-1, the J call TRBJ2-2; weak D call: TRBD1 (6 bases). The CDR3 extends over 15 amino acids. Germline V CDR1 and CDR2: KGHDR, SFDVKD. V gave up 7 bases and J gave up 0 bases, with 11 bases separating them. The CDR3 sequence: CATSTGTSNTGELFF. For the CDR3, the DNA is TGTGCCACCAGCACCGGGACATCGAACACCGGGGAGCTGTTTTTT.

V gene TRBV6-5 combines with J gene TRBJ1-1; 7 nucleotides line up with TRBD1. The germline gives CDR1 MNHEY, CDR2 SVGAGI. Germline trimming cut 0 bases from V and 6 bases from J; bases unmatched to any gene: 4. CDR3 length: 14 residues. CDR3 region: CASSYSAGGAEAFF. CDR3 bases: TGTGCCAGCAGTTACTCGGCAGGGGGAGCTGAAGCTTTCTTT.

The V call is TRBV28, the J call TRBJ2-5; maybe TRBD2 (5 bases). The CDR3 has 16 amino acids. Trimming removed 0 bases at V and 2 bases at J, with 13 bases between. Germline CDR1 reads MDHEN; CDR2 reads SYDVKM. CDR3 nucleotides: TGTGCCAGCAGTTTATGGTCCGGGGTTAAACAAGAGACCCAGTACTTC. Amino acid sequence: CASSLWSGVKQETQYF.

The chain combines TRBV4-1 with TRBJ2-7; 12 nucleotides agree with TRBD2. CDR1 and CDR2 (germline): MGHRA, YSYEKL. The V and J ends lost 4 bases and 3 bases, in that order; junction bases with no gene match: 7. The CDR3 has 16 residues. The CDR3 nucleotides are TGCGCCAGCAGCCCAGAGACTAGCGGGAGAATCTACGAGCAGTACTTC. Protein: CASSPETSGRIYEQYF.

The chain has TRBV19 and TRBJ1-1; tentatively, D is TRBD1 (5 bases). CDR3 length: 13 amino acids. V gave up 8 bases and J gave up 1 base, with 11 bases separating them. From germline, CDR1 is LNHDA and CDR2 SQIVND (reference sequence). The CDR3 protein is CASAGLTNTEAFF. DNA for the CDR3: TGTGCCAGTGCGGGACTTACGAACACTGAAGCTTTCTTT.

The chain carries TRBV4-1 and TRBJ1-5, with TRBD1 identical over 7 bases. The CDR3 consists of 14 residues. Germline values: CDR1 MGHRA, CDR2 YSYEKL. V lost 2 bases, J lost 4 bases, and 2 bases stayed unmatched. The CDR3, as DNA: TGCGCCAGCAGCCAATTGACAGGGAATCAGCCCCAGCATTTT. Translated, it gives CASSQLTGNQPQHF.

The chain combines TRBV4-3 with TRBJ1-4; possibly TRBD1 for D (6 bases). Germline V CDR1 and CDR2: LGHNA, YSLEER. The CDR3 is 15 residues long. Trimming took off 1 base at V and 5 bases at J, with 11 bases between the two ends. The CDR3 region is CASSQAPGENEKLFF. In DNA form, the CDR3 reads TGCGCCAGCAGCCAAGCTCCAGGGGAGAATGAAAAACTGTTTTTT.

The gene calls are TRBV4-2 and TRBJ2-3; 10 bases map to TRBD2. The trim removed 0 bases at V and 4 bases at J, leaving 4 bases unmatched. Looked up from germline, CDR1 is LGHNA and CDR2 is YNFKEQ. CDR3 length: 16 amino acids. The CDR3 DNA follows: TGTGCCAGCAGCCAAGAAACCGGACTAGCGGCAGATACGCAGTATTTT. Protein product: CASSQETGLAADTQYF.

The chain is built from TRBV28 and TRBJ2-5; 7 bases fit TRBD2. Losses at the gene ends were 8 bases for V and 5 bases for J; bases not matched to a gene: 11. The CDR3 runs 14 residues. The germline V gene has CDR1 MDHEN and CDR2 SYDVKM. The CDR3 nucleotides read TGTGCCAGCTCGCGGGGAGGGGATACGGAGACCCAGTACTTC. This gives the protein CASSRGGDTETQYF.

The chain is built from TRBV4-2 and TRBJ1-4; D is possibly TRBD1 (5 bases). The CDR3 sequence is 17 residues long. Germline CDR1 LGHNA, CDR2 YNFKEQ. The germline V and J ends were trimmed by 1 base and 5 bases, with 17 bases remaining between them. The CDR3 region is CASSQGQGTSANEKLFF. The CDR3 DNA sequence: TGTGCCAGCAGCCAAGGGCAGGGAACTTCGGCGAATGAAAAACTGTTTTTT.

As concerns this clone: Germline is not matched at one junction end, which may reflect a read error. This chain uses TRBV5-4 with TRBJ2-7, with 9 bases aligning to TRBD2. Germline assignment: CDR1 SGHNT and CDR2 YYREEE (reference sequence). This CDR3 has 15 amino acids. CDR3 amino acids: CASREGLAPSHEQYF. DNA of the CDR3: TGTGCCAGCAGGGAGGGACTAGCTCCCTCCCACGAGCAGTACTTC.